The 9 T cell receptor beta chains in this list originate from one sample, sequenced in a study of molecular identifiers for immune sequencing clone quantification (dated by TCRdb to 2016 to 2018). Library method: PCR. Instrument used: Illumina HiSeq 4000. TCRdb reanalyzed the raw reads on its own, using fastp at Q25 for trimming and MiXCR for clone calling, and kept in-frame beta chains. Each record represents a unique CDR3 protein, reported with the most common genes and DNA among its rows. The sample contains tens of thousands of distinct CDR3 sequences, less than 20% of them found a single time. The biggest ten clones account for approximately 1.5% of the sample. The specimen sequenced was naive CD8+ T cells from blood, with Jurkat cell RNA spiked in. The label giving this sample's cell subset or site can be read as: FACS-sorted CD8+CD4-CCR7+CD45RA+ naive T cells. The origin of the receptors is a human donor in good health. Some libraries in this study had Jurkat cell RNA spiked in.

This clonotype was found many times. The chain employs TRBV24-1 and TRBJ2-1, with D maybe TRBD2 (6 bases). V lost 1 base to trimming and J lost 5 bases, with 11 bases between them. Germline-derived CDR1 and CDR2 are KGHDR and SFDVKD. The CDR3 runs to 15 residues. The chain's CDR3 is CATSDLWRDNNEQFF. In nucleotides, the CDR3 is TGTGCCACCAGTGATTTATGGCGGGATAACAATGAGCAGTTCTTC.

This clonotype came up a few times. The CDR3 sequence is CAISESGAGGYCNEQFF. For the CDR3, the DNA is TGTGCCATCAGTGAGTCAGGGGCGGGAGGATACTGCAATGAGCAGTTCTTC. The chain combines TRBV10-3 with TRBJ2-1, with TRBD2 matching 8 bases. V dropped 0 bases and J dropped 6; count of bases not matched to a gene: 10. The CDR3 loop spans 17 amino acids. CDR1 ENHRY and CDR2 SYGVKD come from the germline V gene.

At least ten counts were recorded for this clonotype. This sequence joins TRBV28 and TRBJ2-3; 8 bases line up with TRBD2. After removal of 5 bases from V and 4 bases from J, the junction contained 5 bases not matched to a gene. This CDR3 region has 14 residues. CDR1 is MDHEN, CDR2 SYDVKM, per germline. CDR3: CASSTGGPSDTQYF. CDR3 in DNA: TGTGCCAGCAGTACGGGAGGGCCTTCAGATACGCAGTATTTT.

This clonotype appeared many times. This sequence joins TRBV6-6 and TRBJ1-5; weak D call: TRBD1 (5 bases). The V and J ends lost 3 bases and 6 bases respectively, with 15 bases between them. The length of the CDR3 is 15 residues. Germline V lookup: CDR1 MNHNY, CDR2 SVGAGI (reference sequence). This chain's CDR3 is CASSYYSEGRQPQHF. The CDR3 DNA follows: TGTGCCAGCAGTTATTACTCGGAGGGACGTCAGCCCCAGCATTTT.

This clonotype was recorded once. V is TRBV15 and J is TRBJ1-6; 8 positions agree with TRBD1. The V gene's germline CDR1 is LNHNV and CDR2 YYDKDF (reference sequence). The CDR3 runs to 17 residues. The ends lost 0 bases at V and 5 bases at J; junction bases unmatched: 6. CDR3 nucleotide sequence: TGTGCCACCAGCAGAGACTTATGGACAGGGAATAATTCACCCCTCCACTTT. It translates to CATSRDLWTGNNSPLHF.

This clonotype was seen ten or more times. This chain joins TRBV28 and TRBJ1-5, with TRBD1 identical over 7 bases. The CDR3 is 21 residues long. Germline V gene lookup returns CDR1 MDHEN and CDR2 SYDVKM. V gave up 1 base and J gave up 0 bases; unmatched junction bases: 18. CDR3 sequence (DNA): TGTGCCAGCAGTTTATTTAAGTCGGGTACAGGGGCAGATTATAGCAATCAGCCCCAGCATTTT. It translates to CASSLFKSGTGADYSNQPQHF.

Only a few counts were recorded for this clonotype. Mismatch with germline at one junction end may stem from a read error. This chain joins TRBV4-1 and TRBJ1-2; no definite D call. This CDR3 spans 14 amino acids. In germline, CDR1 is MGHRA, CDR2 YSYEKL. CDR3 sequence: CVSSQDYGDYGYTF. The DNA for the CDR3 is TGCGTCAGCAGCCAAGATTATGGGGACTATGGCTACACCTTC.

Notes on this clonotype: This sequence may be a read error, since a much larger clone differs from it by one base. This rearrangement joins TRBV14 to TRBJ1-2, with D unclear. Germline CDR1 reads SGHDN; CDR2 reads FVKESK. The CDR3 is 15 amino acids. The CDR3 DNA reads TGTGCCAGCAGCCCCCGTTTTGGACTTAACTATGGCTGCACCTTC. Its protein is CASSPRFGLNYGCTF.

This clonotype appeared many times. CDR3 sequence (DNA): TGTGCCAGCAGTTTTGGGACACTCACAGATACGCAGTATTTT. It specifies CASSFGTLTDTQYF. The chain links TRBV6-5 to TRBJ2-3, with D perhaps TRBD1 (6 bases). V was trimmed by 4 bases and J by 2 bases, leaving 10 bases between them. CDR1 MNHEY and CDR2 SVGAGI come from the germline V gene. The CDR3 consists of 14 residues.